This T cell receptor beta chain was retrieved from a study of cytomegalovirus exposure and HLA in healthy donors. Study-wide findings and caveats: Later, an analysis found that common viral pathogens appeared to be linked with several of the most significant clusters. Later work showed greater clonal expansion in HLA-associated TCR beta chains than in equally common others. Follow-up analysis found HLA locus-dependent TCR association rates, highest for DRB1 and lowest for HLA-C.

This CDR3 is 15 amino acids long. J lost 5 bases, V lost 3 bases, and 7 bases had no gene match. Germline CDR1 is MGHDK and CDR2 is SYGVNS. Worth noting for this clone: Its antigen is undetermined.

The PCR employed 60 Vbeta primers together with 13 Jbeta primers. The data were produced by immunoSEQ multiplex PCR, yet TCRdb's version contains in-frame clones alone and is incomplete. The repertoire includes under 250,000 clones, over 65% of them detected once, and roughly 1.3% sits in the top ten. The J gene is TRBJ1-1, the V gene TRBV25-1; 9 nucleotides line up with TRBD1. This TCR came from a human donor in good health. The sequenced material came from PBMCs. The CDR3 bases are TGTGCCAGCAGTGACCCCGGGACAGGGAGTACTGAAGCTTTCTTT. The encoded protein is CASSDPGTGSTEAFF.